This T cell receptor (beta chain) was sequenced during a study of CD8 T cells in ankylosing spondylitis. Study-level results: Significant enrichment of disease-linked clones was reported in matched ankylosing spondylitis synovial fluid. Roughly eight highly homologous variants made up a TCR beta motif that seemed to typify ankylosing spondylitis blood.

Points on this clonotype: As yet, its antigen is unknown.

From germline, CDR1 is MDHEN and CDR2 SYDVKM. The CDR3 runs to 14 residues. V was trimmed by 6 bases and J by 9 bases, leaving 19 bases between them. TCRdb re-called the 5' RACE reads through MiXCR, storing one row per CDR3 protein. The sample carries more than 150,000 distinct CDR3 sequences, around 10% recorded once. The sample consisted of blood, either unsorted or a sorted T cell fraction (not recorded which). This sequence originates from a male donor with ankylosing spondylitis or in good health (not recorded which). The chain employs TRBV28 and TRBJ2-3; no clear D gene. The CDR3 here is CASSPGSSVRTQYF. CDR3 nucleotide sequence: TGTGCCAGCAGCCCCGGGTCCTCCGTTAGAACGCAGTATTTT.